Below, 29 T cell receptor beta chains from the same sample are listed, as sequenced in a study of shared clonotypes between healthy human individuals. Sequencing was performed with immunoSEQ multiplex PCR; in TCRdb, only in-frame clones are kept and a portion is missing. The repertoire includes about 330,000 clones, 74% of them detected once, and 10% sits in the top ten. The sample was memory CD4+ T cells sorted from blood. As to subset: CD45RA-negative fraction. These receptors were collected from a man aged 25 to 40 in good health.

The CDR3 loop reads CASRWGDEKLFF. CDR3 nucleotide sequence: TGTGCCAGCAGGTGGGGAGATGAAAAACTGTTTTTT. This chain joins TRBV5-6 and TRBJ1-4; D ambiguous. Deletions cut 5 bases from V and 6 bases from J, with 8 bases between. Germline V gene data show CDR1 as SGHDT and CDR2 as YYEEEE. The length of the CDR3 is 12 residues. The full variable domain, rest sourced from reference TRBV5-6 and TRBJ1-4, is DAGVTQSPTHLIKTRGQQVTLRCSPKSGHDTVSWYQQALGQGPQFIFQYYEEEERQRGNFPDRFSGHQFPNYSSELNVNALLLGDSALYLCASRWGDEKLFFGSGTQLSVL.

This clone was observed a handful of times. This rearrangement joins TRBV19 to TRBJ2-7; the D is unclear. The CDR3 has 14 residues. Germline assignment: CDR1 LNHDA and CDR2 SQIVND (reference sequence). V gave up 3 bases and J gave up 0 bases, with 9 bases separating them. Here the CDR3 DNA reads TGTGCCAGTAGTATCGCACAGAACTCCTACGAGCAGTACTTC. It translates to CASSIAQNSYEQYF.

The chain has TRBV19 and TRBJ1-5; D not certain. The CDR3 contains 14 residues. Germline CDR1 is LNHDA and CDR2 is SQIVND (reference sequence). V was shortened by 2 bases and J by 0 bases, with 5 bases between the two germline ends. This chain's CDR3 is CASSIQDSNQPQHF. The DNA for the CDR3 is TGTGCCAGTAGTATACAGGATAGCAATCAGCCCCAGCATTTT. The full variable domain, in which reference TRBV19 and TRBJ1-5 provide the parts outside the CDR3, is DGGITQSPKYLFRKEGQNVTLSCEQNLNHDAMYWYRQDPGQGLRLIYYSQIVNDFQKGDIAEGYSVSREKKESFPLTVTSAQKNPTAFYLCASSIQDSNQPQHFGDGTRLSIL.

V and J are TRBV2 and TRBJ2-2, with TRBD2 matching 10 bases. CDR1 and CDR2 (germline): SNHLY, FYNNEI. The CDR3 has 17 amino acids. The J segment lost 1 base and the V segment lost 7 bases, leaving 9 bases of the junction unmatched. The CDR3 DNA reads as TGTGCCAGCAAGGCATCGGGACTAGCGCTGAACACCGGGGAGCTGTTTTTT. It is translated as CASKASGLALNTGELFF. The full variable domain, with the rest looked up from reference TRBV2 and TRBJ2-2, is EPEVTQTPSHQVTQMGQEVILRCVPISNHLYFYWYRQILGQKVEFLVSFYNNEISEKSEIFDDQFSVERPDGSNFTLKIRSTKLEDSAMYFCASKASGLALNTGELFFGEGSRLTVL.

Here the CDR3 DNA reads TGTGCCAGCAGCTCGGGACTAGCGGGGTACCAAGAGACCCAGTACTTC. Its protein is CASSSGLAGYQETQYF. The chain has TRBV5-4 and TRBJ2-5; 13 positions agree with TRBD2. Looked up from germline, CDR1 is SGHNT and CDR2 is YYREEE (reference sequence). V lost 3 bases and J lost 0; bases outside the gene matches: 2. The CDR3 runs to 16 residues.

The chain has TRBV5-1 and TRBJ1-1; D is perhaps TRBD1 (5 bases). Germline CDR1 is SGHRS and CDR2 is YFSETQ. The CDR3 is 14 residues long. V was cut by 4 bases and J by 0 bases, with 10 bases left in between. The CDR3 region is CASSGGAMNTEAFF. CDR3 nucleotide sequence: TGCGCCAGCAGCGGCGGGGCTATGAACACTGAAGCTTTCTTT.

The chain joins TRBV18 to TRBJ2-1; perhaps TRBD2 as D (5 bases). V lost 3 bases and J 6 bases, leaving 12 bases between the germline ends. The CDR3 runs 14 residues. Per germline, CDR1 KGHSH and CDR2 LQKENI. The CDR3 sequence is CASSPLAESNEQFF. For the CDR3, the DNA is TGTGCCAGCTCACCTCTAGCCGAATCCAATGAGCAGTTCTTC.

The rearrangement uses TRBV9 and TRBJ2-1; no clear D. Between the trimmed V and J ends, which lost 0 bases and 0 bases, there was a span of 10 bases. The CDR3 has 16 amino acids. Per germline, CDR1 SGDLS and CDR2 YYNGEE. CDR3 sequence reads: CASSVAAGRSYNEQFF. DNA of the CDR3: TGTGCCAGCAGCGTAGCAGCCGGGCGCTCCTACAATGAGCAGTTCTTC.

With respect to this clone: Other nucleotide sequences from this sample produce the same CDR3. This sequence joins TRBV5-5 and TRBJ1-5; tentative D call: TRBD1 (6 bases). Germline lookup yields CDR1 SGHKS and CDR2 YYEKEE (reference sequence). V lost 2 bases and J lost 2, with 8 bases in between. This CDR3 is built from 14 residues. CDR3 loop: CASSLGGGNQPQHF. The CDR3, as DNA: TGTGCCAGCAGCTTAGGGGGGGGCAATCAGCCCCAGCATTTT. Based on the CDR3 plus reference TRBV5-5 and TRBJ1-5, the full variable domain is DAGVTQSPTHLIKTRGQQVTLRCSPISGHKSVSWYQQVLGQGPQFIFQYYEKEERGRGNFPDRFSARQFPNYSSELNVNALLLGDSALYLCASSLGGGNQPQHFGDGTRLSIL.

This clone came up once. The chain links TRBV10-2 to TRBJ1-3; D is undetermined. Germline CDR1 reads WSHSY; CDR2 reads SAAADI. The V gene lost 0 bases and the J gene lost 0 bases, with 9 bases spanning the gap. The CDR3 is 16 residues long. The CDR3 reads CASSESGYRSGNTIYF. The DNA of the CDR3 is TGCGCCAGCAGTGAGTCGGGGTACCGCTCTGGAAACACCATATATTTT.

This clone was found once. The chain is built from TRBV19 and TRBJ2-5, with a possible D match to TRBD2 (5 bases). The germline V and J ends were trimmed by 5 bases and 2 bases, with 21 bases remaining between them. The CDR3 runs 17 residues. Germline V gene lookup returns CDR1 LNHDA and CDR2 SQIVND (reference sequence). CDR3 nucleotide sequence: TGTGCCAGTAGTTACCGGGGAATACTTACTCTTCAAGAGACCCAGTACTTC. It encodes CASSYRGILTLQETQYF. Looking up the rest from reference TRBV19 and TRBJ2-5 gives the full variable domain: DGGITQSPKYLFRKEGQNVTLSCEQNLNHDAMYWYRQDPGQGLRLIYYSQIVNDFQKGDIAEGYSVSREKKESFPLTVTSAQKNPTAFYLCASSYRGILTLQETQYFGPGTRLLVL.

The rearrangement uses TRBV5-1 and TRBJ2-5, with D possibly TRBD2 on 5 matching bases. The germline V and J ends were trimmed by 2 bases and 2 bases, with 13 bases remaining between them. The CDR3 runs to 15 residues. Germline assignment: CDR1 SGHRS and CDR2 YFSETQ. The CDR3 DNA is TGCGCCAGCAGCTTCGGTGAGGGCACGCAAGAGACCCAGTACTTC. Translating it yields CASSFGEGTQETQYF. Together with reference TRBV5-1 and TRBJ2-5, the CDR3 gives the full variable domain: KAGVTQTPRYLIKTRGQQVTLSCSPISGHRSVSWYQQTPGQGLQFLFEYFSETQRNKGNFPGRFSGRQFSNSRSEMNVSTLELGDSALYLCASSFGEGTQETQYFGPGTRLLVL.

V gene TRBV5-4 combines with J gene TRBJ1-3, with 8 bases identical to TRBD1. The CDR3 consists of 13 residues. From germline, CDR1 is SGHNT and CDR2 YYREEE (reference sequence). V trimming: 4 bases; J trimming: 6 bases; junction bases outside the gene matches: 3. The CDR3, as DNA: TGTGCCAGCAGCCGGGGACAGGAAAACACCATATATTTT. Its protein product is CASSRGQENTIYF.

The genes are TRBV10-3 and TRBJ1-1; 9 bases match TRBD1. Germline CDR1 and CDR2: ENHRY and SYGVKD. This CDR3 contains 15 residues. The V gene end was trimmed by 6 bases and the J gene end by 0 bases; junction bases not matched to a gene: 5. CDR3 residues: CAIRTGTGLNTEAFF. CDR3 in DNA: TGTGCCATCAGGACCGGGACAGGGCTGAACACTGAAGCTTTCTTT.

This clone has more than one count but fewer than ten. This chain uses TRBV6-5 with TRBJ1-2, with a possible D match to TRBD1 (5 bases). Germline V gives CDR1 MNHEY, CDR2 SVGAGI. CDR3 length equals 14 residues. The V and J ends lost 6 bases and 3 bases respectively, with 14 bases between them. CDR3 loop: CASRRRGGYYGYTF. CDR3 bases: TGTGCCAGCAGGAGGCGCGGGGGTTACTATGGCTACACCTTC.

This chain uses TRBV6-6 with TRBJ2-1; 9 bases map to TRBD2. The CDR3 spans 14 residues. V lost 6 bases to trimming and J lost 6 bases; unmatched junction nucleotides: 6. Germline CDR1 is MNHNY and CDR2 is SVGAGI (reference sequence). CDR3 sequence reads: CASSSSGDFNEQFF. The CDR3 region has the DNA TGTGCCAGCAGCTCTAGCGGGGATTTCAATGAGCAGTTCTTC.

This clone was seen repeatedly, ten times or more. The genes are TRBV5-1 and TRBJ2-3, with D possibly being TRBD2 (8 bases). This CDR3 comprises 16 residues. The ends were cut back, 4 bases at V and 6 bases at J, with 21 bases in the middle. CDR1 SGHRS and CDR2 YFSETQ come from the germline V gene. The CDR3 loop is CASSPTGTSASDTQYF. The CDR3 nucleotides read TGCGCCAGCAGCCCGACAGGGACTAGTGCATCCGATACGCAGTATTTT.

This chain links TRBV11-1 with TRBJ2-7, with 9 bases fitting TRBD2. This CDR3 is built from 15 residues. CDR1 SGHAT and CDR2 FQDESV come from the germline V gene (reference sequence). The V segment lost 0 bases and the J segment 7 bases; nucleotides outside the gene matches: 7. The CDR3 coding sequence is TGTGCCAGCAGCTTAGCAGGCGGGAGGGCCGGAGAGCAGTACTTC. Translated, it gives CASSLAGGRAGEQYF.

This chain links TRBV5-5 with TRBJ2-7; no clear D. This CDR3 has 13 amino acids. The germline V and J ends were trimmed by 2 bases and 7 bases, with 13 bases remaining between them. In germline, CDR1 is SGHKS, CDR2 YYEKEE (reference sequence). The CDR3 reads CASSFLPTWEQYF. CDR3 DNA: TGTGCCAGCAGCTTCCTCCCCACCTGGGAGCAGTACTTC.

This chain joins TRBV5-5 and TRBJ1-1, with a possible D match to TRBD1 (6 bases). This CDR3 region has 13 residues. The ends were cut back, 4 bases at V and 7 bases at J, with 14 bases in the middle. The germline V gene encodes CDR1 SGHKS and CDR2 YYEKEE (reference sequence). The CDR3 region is CASSTDRFYEAFF. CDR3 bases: TGTGCCAGCAGCACGGACAGATTTTATGAAGCTTTCTTT.

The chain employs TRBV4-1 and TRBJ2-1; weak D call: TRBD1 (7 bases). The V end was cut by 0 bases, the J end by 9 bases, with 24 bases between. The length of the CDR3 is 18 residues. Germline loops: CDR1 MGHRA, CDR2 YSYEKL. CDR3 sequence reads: CASSQDPGGLVGQFEQFF. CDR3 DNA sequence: TGCGCCAGCAGCCAAGATCCAGGGGGGCTAGTGGGGCAATTTGAGCAGTTCTTC.

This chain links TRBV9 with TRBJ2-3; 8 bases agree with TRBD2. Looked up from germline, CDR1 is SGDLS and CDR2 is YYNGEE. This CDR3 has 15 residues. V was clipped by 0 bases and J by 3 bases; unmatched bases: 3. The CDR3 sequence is CASSVAGGWTDTQYF. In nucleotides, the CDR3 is TGTGCCAGCAGCGTAGCGGGAGGGTGGACAGATACGCAGTATTTT.

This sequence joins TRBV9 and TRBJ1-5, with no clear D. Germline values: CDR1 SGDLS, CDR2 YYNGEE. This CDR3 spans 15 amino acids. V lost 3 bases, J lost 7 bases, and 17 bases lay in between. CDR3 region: CASSATANSRQPQHF. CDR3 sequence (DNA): TGTGCCAGCAGCGCCACGGCGAATTCACGGCAGCCCCAGCATTTT.

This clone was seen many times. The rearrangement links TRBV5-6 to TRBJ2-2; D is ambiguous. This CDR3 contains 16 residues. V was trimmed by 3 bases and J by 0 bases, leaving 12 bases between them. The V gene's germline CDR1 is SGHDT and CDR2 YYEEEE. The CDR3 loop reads CASSSAGQANTGELFF. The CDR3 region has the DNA TGTGCCAGCAGCTCGGCTGGCCAGGCGAACACCGGGGAGCTGTTTTTT.

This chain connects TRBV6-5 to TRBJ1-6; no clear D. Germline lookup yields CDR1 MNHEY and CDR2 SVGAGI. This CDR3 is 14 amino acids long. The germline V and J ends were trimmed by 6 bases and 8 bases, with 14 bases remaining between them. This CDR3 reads CASREGGLHSPLHF. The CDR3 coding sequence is TGTGCCAGCAGAGAGGGAGGGTTACATTCACCCCTCCACTTT.

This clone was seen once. This CDR3 is CASKGTGYEQYF. The CDR3 DNA follows: TGTGCCAGCAAAGGCACTGGCTACGAGCAGTACTTC. The rearrangement uses TRBV28 and TRBJ2-7; D remains ambiguous. Germline V lookup: CDR1 MDHEN, CDR2 SYDVKM. Trimming left V 7 bases short and J 3 bases short, with 10 bases between. The CDR3 consists of 12 residues.

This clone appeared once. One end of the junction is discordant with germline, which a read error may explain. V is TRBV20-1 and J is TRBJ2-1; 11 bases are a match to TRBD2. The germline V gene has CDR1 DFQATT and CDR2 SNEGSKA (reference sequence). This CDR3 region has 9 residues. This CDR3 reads CSAMTSGVF. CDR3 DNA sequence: TGCAGTGCTATGACTAGCGGGGTCTTC.

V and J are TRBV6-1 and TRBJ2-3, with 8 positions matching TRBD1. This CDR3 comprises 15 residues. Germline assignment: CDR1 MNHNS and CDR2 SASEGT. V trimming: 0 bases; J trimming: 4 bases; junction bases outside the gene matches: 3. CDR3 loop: CASSEAPGGADTQYF. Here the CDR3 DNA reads TGTGCCAGCAGTGAAGCGCCAGGGGGCGCAGATACGCAGTATTTT.

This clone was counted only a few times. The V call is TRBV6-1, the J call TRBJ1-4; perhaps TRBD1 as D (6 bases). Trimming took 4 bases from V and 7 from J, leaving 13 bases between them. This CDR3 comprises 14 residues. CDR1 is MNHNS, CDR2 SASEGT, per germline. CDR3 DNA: TGTGCCAGCAGTGTGCACAGGGTAACTGAAAAACTGTTTTTT. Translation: CASSVHRVTEKLFF.